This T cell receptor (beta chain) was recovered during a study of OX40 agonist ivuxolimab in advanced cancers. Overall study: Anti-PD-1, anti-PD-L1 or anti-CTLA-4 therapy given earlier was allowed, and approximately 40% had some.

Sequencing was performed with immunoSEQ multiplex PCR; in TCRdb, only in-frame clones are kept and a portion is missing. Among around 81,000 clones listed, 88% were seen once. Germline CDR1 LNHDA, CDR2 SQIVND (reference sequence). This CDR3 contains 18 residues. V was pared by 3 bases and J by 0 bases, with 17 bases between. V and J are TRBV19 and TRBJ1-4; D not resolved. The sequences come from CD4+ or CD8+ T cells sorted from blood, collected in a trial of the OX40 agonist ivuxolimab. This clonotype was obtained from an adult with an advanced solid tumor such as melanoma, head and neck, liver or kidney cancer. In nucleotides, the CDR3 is TGTGCCAGTAGTATCCGCCGGGCCAAGGGCTCAACTAATGAAAAACTGTTTTTT. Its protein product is CASSIRRAKGSTNEKLFF.